This TCR beta chain was found in a study of early T cells in non-severe SARS-CoV-2 infection. Study overall: The input, bulk RNA from unsorted whole blood, was sequenced, and chains were unpaired.

Details on this clonotype: Its antigen is currently unknown.

Individually, cDNA molecules had unique molecular identifiers attached to them. TCRdb itself ran the 5' RACE reads through MiXCR, one entry per CDR3 protein. The data hold around 62,000 distinct CDR3 sequences, with around 12% observed a single time. The V gene end was trimmed by 8 bases and the J gene end by 4 bases; junction bases not matched to a gene: 8. This CDR3 has 14 residues. Study results and caveats: Anti-spike CD8 specificities were favored by VDJdb matching, whose results missed private and CD4 specificities.

The TCR sequence derives from an adult who was a healthcare worker with PCR-confirmed SARS-CoV-2 infection or an uninfected control (not recorded which). The sample comprised whole blood. The V and J genes are TRBV12-3 or TRBV12-4 and TRBJ1-5; 7 bases are a match to TRBD1. The CDR3 nucleotides read TGTGCCAGCGGGTGGGACAGTTCTAATCAGCCCCAGCATTTT. Translation gives CASGWDSSNQPQHF.